The 21 T cell receptor beta chains given below trace back to one sample, sequenced in a study of response to subunit inactivated influenza vaccine. One entry per CDR3 protein, called by TCRdb with MiXCR from the RT-PCR reads. The sample records under 550,000 distinct CDR3 sequences, around 8% being singletons. Sequenced here: PBMCs from blood, sampled about 24 months after vaccination. The receptors stem from a man between 50 and 69 years old who received an inactivated influenza vaccine.

This clonotype was seen more than once but under ten times. The chain has TRBV7-2 and TRBJ1-1; weak D call: TRBD1 (6 bases). This CDR3 has 15 amino acids. Trimming cost V 2 bases and J 4 bases, with 14 bases left between them. The germline V gene encodes CDR1 SGHTA and CDR2 FQGNSA. The CDR3 DNA reads as TGTGCCAGCAGCTTACGGGGGCTCGGGAGCACTGAAGCTTTCTTT. Its translation is CASSLRGLGSTEAFF. Together with reference TRBV7-2 and TRBJ1-1, the CDR3 gives the full variable domain: GAGVSQSPSNKVTEKGKDVELRCDPISGHTALYWYRQSLGQGLEFLIYFQGNSAPDKSGLPSDRFSAERTGGSVSTLTIQRTQQEDSAVYLCASSLRGLGSTEAFFGQGTRLTVV.

This chain joins TRBV7-2 and TRBJ1-2; D gene ambiguous. Trimming cost V 1 base and J 0 bases, with 12 bases left between them. Germline values: CDR1 SGHTA, CDR2 FQGNSA. There are 16 residues in the CDR3. The CDR3 DNA is TGTGCCAGCAGCTTAGAATTGGCTCTGGCTAACTATGGCTACACCTTC. Encoded protein: CASSLELALANYGYTF.

This sequence joins TRBV20-1 and TRBJ2-4; D is unresolved. Germline values: CDR1 DFQATT, CDR2 SNEGSKA (reference sequence). The CDR3 totals 13 residues. V lost 6 bases and J lost 5, with 14 bases in between. CDR3 region: CSALDKAQNIQYF. As DNA, the CDR3 is TGCAGTGCCCTTGACAAAGCTCAAAACATTCAGTACTTC.

The chain has TRBV15 and TRBJ2-5; no clear D gene. Germline loops: CDR1 LNHNV, CDR2 YYDKDF (reference sequence). V was trimmed by 0 bases and J by 5 bases, leaving 13 bases between them. This CDR3 has 15 amino acids. The CDR3 DNA sequence: TGTGCCACCAGCAGAGATCACGGGTTGGGGGAGACCCAGTACTTC. Protein product: CATSRDHGLGETQYF.

The table lists this clonotype with a few counts. The chain recombines TRBV5-6 with TRBJ2-1; 12 nucleotides align to TRBD2. The CDR3 length is 17 residues. Germline assignment: CDR1 SGHDT and CDR2 YYEEEE. V was clipped by 2 bases and J by 0 bases; unmatched bases: 3. CDR3 coding DNA: TGTGCCAGCAGCTTTGCGACTAGCGGGAGCTCCTACAATGAGCAGTTCTTC. It is translated as CASSFATSGSSYNEQFF. The variable domain in full, completed from reference TRBV5-6 and TRBJ2-1, reads DAGVTQSPTHLIKTRGQQVTLRCSPKSGHDTVSWYQQALGQGPQFIFQYYEEEERQRGNFPDRFSGHQFPNYSSELNVNALLLGDSALYLCASSFATSGSSYNEQFFGPGTRLTVL.

This chain links TRBV12-3 or TRBV12-4 with TRBJ1-2; D may be TRBD1 (5 bases). The germline V and J ends were trimmed by 2 bases and 4 bases, with 14 bases remaining between them. This CDR3 is 15 amino acids long. The CDR3 protein is CASSLQRGGGYGYTF. In nucleotides, the CDR3 is TGTGCCAGCAGTTTACAGAGGGGCGGCGGCTATGGCTACACCTTC.

This clonotype was recorded at least ten times. V is TRBV20-1 and J is TRBJ2-3; D remains unclear. The CDR3 loop spans 12 amino acids. Germline V lookup: CDR1 DFQATT, CDR2 SNEGSKA (reference sequence). The V and J ends lost 3 bases and 1 base respectively, with 5 bases between them. CDR3 nucleotide sequence: TGCAGTGCTAGGGGTGGCACAGATACGCAGTATTTT. Translation: CSARGGTDTQYF.

This clonotype was detected a few times. The chain has TRBV12-3 or TRBV12-4 and TRBJ2-1; D assignment may be TRBD1 or TRBD2 (7 bases each). Trimming cost V 5 bases and J 2 bases, with 16 bases left between them. There are 16 residues in the CDR3. The CDR3 loop reads CASSPRGGGTYNEQFF. CDR3 nucleotide sequence: TGTGCCAGCAGTCCCAGGGGGGGAGGAACCTACAATGAGCAGTTCTTC.

Ten or more counts support this clonotype. The chain joins TRBV5-1 to TRBJ2-7; tentative D call: TRBD2 (6 bases). The CDR3 spans 15 residues. CDR1 and CDR2 from the germline V gene are SGHRS and YFSETQ. V lost 0 bases and J lost 0, with 10 bases in between. CDR3 region: CASSLGGTYSYEQYF. The DNA for the CDR3 is TGCGCCAGCAGCTTGGGCGGGACCTACTCCTACGAGCAGTACTTC.

This chain joins TRBV28 and TRBJ1-5; no clear D gene. This CDR3 spans 13 amino acids. Germline-derived CDR1 and CDR2 are MDHEN and SYDVKM. V was pared by 3 bases and J by 11 bases, with 14 bases between. CDR3 coding DNA: TGTGCCAGCAGTTTGGAGGCCCGCCGAGCCCAGCATTTT. This gives the protein CASSLEARRAQHF. Based on the CDR3 plus reference TRBV28 and TRBJ1-5, the full variable domain is DVKVTQSSRYLVKRTGEKVFLECVQDMDHENMFWYRQDPGLGLRLIYFSYDVKMKEKGDIPEGYSVSREKKERFSLILESASTNQTSMYLCASSLEARRAQHFGDGTRLSIL.

This clonotype was seen repeatedly, ten times or more. The rearrangement uses TRBV12-3 or TRBV12-4 and TRBJ1-1, with unresolved D. Deletions cut 5 bases from V and 6 bases from J, with 16 bases between. The CDR3 totals 14 residues. CDR3 region: CASSRPARTPEAFF. CDR3 nucleotides: TGTGCCAGCAGTCGACCCGCCCGGACCCCTGAAGCTTTCTTT.

There are a few counts of this clonotype. V usage is TRBV5-5 and J usage is TRBJ2-2; D unresolved. V was shortened by 2 bases and J by 6 bases, with 8 bases between the two germline ends. Per the germline V gene, CDR1 is SGHKS and CDR2 is YYEKEE (reference sequence). The CDR3 extends over 13 amino acids. CDR3: CASSFAPPGELFF. The CDR3 nucleotides read TGTGCCAGCAGCTTTGCCCCACCCGGGGAGCTGTTTTTT.

This clonotype was counted between two and nine times. The chain carries TRBV28 and TRBJ2-7, with D possibly TRBD1 on 6 matching bases. The V end lost 2 bases, the J end lost 3 bases, and 11 bases lay between the germline ends. CDR3 length: 14 residues. Germline CDR1 reads MDHEN; CDR2 reads SYDVKM. In DNA, the CDR3 is TGTGCCAGCAGTTTACCAGGGGCGAACTACGAGCAGTACTTC. Translated, it gives CASSLPGANYEQYF.

This clonotype was detected ten times or more. The chain carries TRBV24-1 and TRBJ1-6, with a weak D call TRBD1 (6 bases). The CDR3 consists of 14 residues. Germline lookup yields CDR1 KGHDR and CDR2 SFDVKD. Trimming stripped 4 bases from V and 9 bases from J, with 12 bases between. CDR3 in amino acids: CATSESQDSSPLHF. The CDR3 region has the DNA TGTGCCACCAGTGAAAGTCAGGACAGTTCACCCCTCCACTTT.

This chain uses TRBV27 with TRBJ2-7; possible D gene TRBD1, 7 bases. The CDR3 runs 13 residues. Germline V lookup: CDR1 MNHEY, CDR2 SMNVEV (reference sequence). V lost 6 bases and J lost 6, with 15 bases in between. The CDR3 sequence: CASRNRGGSEQYF. DNA of the CDR3: TGTGCCAGCAGAAACAGGGGAGGCAGCGAGCAGTACTTC.

This clonotype has just a few counts. The chain carries TRBV7-4 and TRBJ1-3, with D perhaps matching TRBD1 (5 bases). This CDR3 is 16 amino acids long. Germline CDR1 and CDR2: SGHVT and SQSDAQ. V lost 5 bases and J lost 0, with 14 bases in between. The CDR3 nucleotides are TGTGCCAGCAGCGTCAGGGACTTATGCTCTGGAAACACCATATATTTT. As protein: CASSVRDLCSGNTIYF.

This clonotype has ten or more counts. The chain is built from TRBV18 and TRBJ2-7; D perhaps matches TRBD2 (6 bases). Trimming removed 3 bases at V and 3 bases at J, with 9 bases between. CDR1 and CDR2 (germline): KGHSH, LQKENI. The CDR3 consists of 13 residues. CDR3 bases: TGTGCCAGCTCACCTCGGAGGGACTACGAGCAGTACTTC. This encodes CASSPRRDYEQYF.

This clonotype was observed many times. The gene calls are TRBV10-2 and TRBJ2-1; D is uncertain. V lost 5 bases to trimming and J lost 0 bases, with 11 bases between them. Germline CDR1 and CDR2: WSHSY and SAAADI. The CDR3 extends over 15 amino acids. DNA for the CDR3: TGCGCCAGCAGTTACCCTAGTACCTCCTACAATGAGCAGTTCTTC. It codes for CASSYPSTSYNEQFF.

This clonotype has only a few counts. This chain uses TRBV20-1 with TRBJ2-3, with 7 bases fitting TRBD2. With V trimmed by 6 bases and J by 0 bases, 9 bases remained unmatched. The CDR3 spans 15 residues. Per the germline V gene, CDR1 is DFQATT and CDR2 is SNEGSKA (reference sequence). CDR3 amino acids: CSAIGYSGSTDTQYF. The CDR3 DNA follows: TGCAGTGCCATCGGCTATAGCGGGAGCACAGATACGCAGTATTTT.

This clonotype turned up a few times. V is TRBV20-1 and J is TRBJ2-7, with a tentative D call TRBD2 (6 bases). The CDR3 contains 14 residues. Germline V gives CDR1 DFQATT, CDR2 SNEGSKA (reference sequence). Trimming stripped 4 bases from V and 1 base from J, with 14 bases between. DNA of the CDR3: TGCAGTGCTAATAGCGGTCGACCATCCTACGAGCAGTACTTC. Residues: CSANSGRPSYEQYF.

Written as DNA, the CDR3 is TGTGCCAGCAGTTTGGTCTTCAGCAGTCCCGGCAGGGGCTACGAGCAGTACTTC. Its translation: CASSLVFSSPGRGYEQYF. V gene TRBV27 combines with J gene TRBJ2-7; perhaps TRBD1 as D (6 bases). The CDR3 totals 18 residues. Trimming took off 3 bases at V and 3 bases at J, with 24 bases between the two ends. Germline V gene lookup returns CDR1 MNHEY and CDR2 SMNVEV (reference sequence).